This entry is about one T cell receptor (beta chain). The antigen remains unidentified. This CDR3 comprises 14 residues. Germline V gene data show CDR1 as SGHRS and CDR2 as YFSETQ. The V end lost 4 bases, the J end lost 0 bases, and 8 bases lay between the germline ends. This table comes from immunoSEQ multiplex PCR, and its TCRdb copy is limited to in-frame clones, with some not included. The data show 13,000 or so clones, with roughly 88% seen just once and approximately 15% held by the top ten. The data stem from a study of T cell clonotyping in hematopoietic cell transplantation. Notes on the study in general: Higher Inverse Simpson Index values in graft donor and pretransplant recipient predicted broader posttransplant TCR diversity. After transplant, recipient diversity fell while pathologically expanded clonotypes grew through day 180.

Time point noted: recipient sample about 28 days before transplant, after cytoreduction. Recipient blood drawn about 28 days pretransplant and days 30, 100, 180 after. This receptor was obtained from a man aged 55-75 years with acute myeloid leukemia. Some clones in this sample may be carry-over from other donors' samples. The sample consisted of peripheral blood mononuclear cells, taken before stem cell transplant. The chain joins TRBV5-1 to TRBJ1-5; D not resolved. CDR3 protein: CASSAGPSNQPQHF. The DNA for the CDR3 is TGCGCCAGCAGCGCCGGGCCTAGCAATCAGCCCCAGCATTTT.